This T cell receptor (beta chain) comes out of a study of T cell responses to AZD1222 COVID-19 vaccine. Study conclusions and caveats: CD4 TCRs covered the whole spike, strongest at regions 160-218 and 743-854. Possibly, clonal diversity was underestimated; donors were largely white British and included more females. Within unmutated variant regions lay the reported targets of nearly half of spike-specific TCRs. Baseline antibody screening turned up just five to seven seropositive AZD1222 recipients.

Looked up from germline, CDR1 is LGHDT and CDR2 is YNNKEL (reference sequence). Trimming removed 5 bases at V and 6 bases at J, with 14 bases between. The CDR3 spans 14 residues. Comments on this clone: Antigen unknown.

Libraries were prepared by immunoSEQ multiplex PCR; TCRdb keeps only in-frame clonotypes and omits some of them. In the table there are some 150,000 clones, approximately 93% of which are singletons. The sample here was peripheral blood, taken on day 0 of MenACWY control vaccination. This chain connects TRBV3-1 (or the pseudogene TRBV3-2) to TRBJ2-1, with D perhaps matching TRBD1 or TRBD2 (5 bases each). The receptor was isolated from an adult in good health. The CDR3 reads CASSSAGTINEQFF. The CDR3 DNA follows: TGTGCCAGCAGCTCCGCCGGGACCATCAATGAGCAGTTCTTC.